Shown below are 8 T cell receptor beta chains from a single sample sequenced in a study of blood T cell repertoires in COVID-19. Method: immunoSEQ multiplex PCR; TCRdb's copy keeps in-frame clones and lacks some. The sample shows 120,000 to 150,000 clones, over 75% of them seen only once. The sequencing input was peripheral blood. The receptors shown here come from a man aged 55 to 69 with active or convalescent COVID-19.

V gene TRBV6-6 combines with J gene TRBJ2-7; a weak D match, TRBD2 (6 bases). Deletions cut 5 bases from V and 0 bases from J, with 14 bases between. CDR1 is MNHNY and CDR2 is SVGAGI in the germline V gene (reference sequence). The CDR3 consists of 15 residues. This CDR3 is CASSPGTFSSYEQYF. For the CDR3, the DNA is TGTGCCAGCAGTCCCGGGACTTTTAGCTCCTACGAGCAGTACTTC.

This clone has a handful of counts. This chain links TRBV5-1 with TRBJ2-5, with 9 bases that match TRBD1. This CDR3 is 15 amino acids long. V dropped 3 bases and J dropped 0; count of bases not matched to a gene: 3. CDR1 and CDR2 from the germline V gene are SGHRS and YFSETQ. The CDR3 DNA follows: TGCGCCAGCAGCTCGGGACAGGGCCACCAAGAGACCCAGTACTTC. Translated: CASSSGQGHQETQYF. Variable domain in full (rest from reference TRBV5-1 and TRBJ2-5): KAGVTQTPRYLIKTRGQQVTLSCSPISGHRSVSWYQQTPGQGLQFLFEYFSETQRNKGNFPGRFSGRQFSNSRSEMNVSTLELGDSALYLCASSSGQGHQETQYFGPGTRLLVL.

The V gene is TRBV29-1, the J gene TRBJ2-5; 12 bases are shared with TRBD2. The germline V gene encodes CDR1 SQVTM and CDR2 ANQGSEA. The CDR3 sequence is 15 residues long. V trimming: 8 bases; J trimming: 4 bases; junction bases outside the gene matches: 11. The CDR3 here is CSSRRLAGGAETQYF. The CDR3 nucleotides read TGCAGCTCCCGCAGGCTAGCGGGAGGGGCAGAGACCCAGTACTTC.

The V call is TRBV11-2, the J call TRBJ1-6, with D possibly matching TRBD1 (5 bases). Trimming removed 0 bases from V and 8 bases from J, with 8 bases in between. The V gene's germline CDR1 is SGHAT and CDR2 FQNNGV. This CDR3 is built from 14 residues. CDR3 DNA: TGTGCCAGCAGCTTAGAAAACAGGCATTCACCCCTCCACTTT. Amino acids: CASSLENRHSPLHF.

The chain recombines TRBV19 with TRBJ2-1; 9 nucleotides agree with TRBD1. Germline CDR1 is LNHDA and CDR2 is SQIVND (reference sequence). The CDR3 has 13 amino acids. J lost 3 bases, V lost 9 bases, and 3 bases had no gene match. CDR3 bases: TGTGCCAGCCGGGACAGGGACTACAATGAGCAGTTCTTC. This sequence encodes CASRDRDYNEQFF.

A single count supports this clone. The CDR3 loop reads CAWSVRPGETQYF. The CDR3 DNA reads as TGTGCCTGGAGTGTACGACCGGGGGAGACCCAGTACTTC. The rearrangement links TRBV30 to TRBJ2-5; D might be TRBD2 (5 bases). The CDR3 contains 13 residues. The germline V and J ends were trimmed by 0 bases and 5 bases, with 10 bases remaining between them. The germline gives CDR1 GTSNPN, CDR2 SVGIG (reference sequence).

The V and J genes are TRBV2 and TRBJ2-6; D is uncertain. This CDR3 region has 14 residues. Germline loops: CDR1 SNHLY, CDR2 FYNNEI. V lost 10 bases, J lost 0 bases, and 10 bases lay in between. This CDR3 reads CATEVYSGANVLTF. The CDR3 bases are TGTGCCACAGAGGTGTACTCTGGGGCCAACGTCCTGACTTTC.

A few counts support this clone. The J gene is TRBJ1-3, the V gene TRBV28, with D uncertain. V gave up 7 bases and J gave up 0 bases, with 13 bases separating them. Germline lookup yields CDR1 MDHEN and CDR2 SYDVKM. The CDR3 totals 15 residues. The chain's CDR3 is CASTSGGSSGNTIYF. CDR3 sequence (DNA): TGTGCCAGCACCTCGGGAGGGAGCTCTGGAAACACCATATATTTT.